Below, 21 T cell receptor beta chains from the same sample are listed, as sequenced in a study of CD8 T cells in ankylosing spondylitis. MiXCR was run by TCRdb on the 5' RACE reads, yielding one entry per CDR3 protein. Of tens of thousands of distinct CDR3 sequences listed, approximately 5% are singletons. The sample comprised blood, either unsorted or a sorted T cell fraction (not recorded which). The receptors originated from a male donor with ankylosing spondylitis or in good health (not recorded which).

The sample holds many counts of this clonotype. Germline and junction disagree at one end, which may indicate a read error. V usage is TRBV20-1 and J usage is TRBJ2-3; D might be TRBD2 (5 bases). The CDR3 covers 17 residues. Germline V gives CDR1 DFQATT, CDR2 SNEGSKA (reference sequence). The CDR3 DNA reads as TGCTGTGCTAGAGATGCCCGGACCAGCGGTAGCACAGATACGCAGTATTTT. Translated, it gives CCARDARTSGSTDTQYF.

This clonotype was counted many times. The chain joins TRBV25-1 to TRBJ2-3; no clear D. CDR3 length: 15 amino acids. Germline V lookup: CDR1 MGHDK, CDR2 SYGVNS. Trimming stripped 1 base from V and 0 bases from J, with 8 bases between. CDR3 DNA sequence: TGTGCCAGCAGTGAATCAGGCTCTAGCACAGATACGCAGTATTTT. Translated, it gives CASSESGSSTDTQYF.

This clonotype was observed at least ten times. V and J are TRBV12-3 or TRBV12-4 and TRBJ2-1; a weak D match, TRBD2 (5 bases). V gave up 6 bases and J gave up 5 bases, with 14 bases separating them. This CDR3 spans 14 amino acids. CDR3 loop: CASSLDYRNNEQFF. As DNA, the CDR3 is TGTGCCAGCAGCCTTGACTACCGAAACAATGAGCAGTTCTTC.

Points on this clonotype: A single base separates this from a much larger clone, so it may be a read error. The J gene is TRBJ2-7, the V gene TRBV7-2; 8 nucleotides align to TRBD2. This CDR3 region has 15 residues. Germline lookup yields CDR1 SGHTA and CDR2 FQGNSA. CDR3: CANSLSQRGIYEQYF. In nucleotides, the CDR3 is TGTGCCAACAGCTTATCTCAGCGGGGGATCTACGAGCAGTACTTC.

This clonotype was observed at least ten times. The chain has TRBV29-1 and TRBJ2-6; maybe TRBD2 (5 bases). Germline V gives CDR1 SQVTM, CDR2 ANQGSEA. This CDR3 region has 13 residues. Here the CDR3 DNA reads TGCAGTGCCGGGATCTCTGGGGCCAACGTCCTGACTTTC. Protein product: CSAGISGANVLTF.

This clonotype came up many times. Here the CDR3 DNA reads TGTGCCAGCAGCTCCCCCGGGACAGGAACTACCTCTGGAAACACCATATATTTT. Its translation is CASSSPGTGTTSGNTIYF. The chain couples TRBV9 to TRBJ1-3; 8 bases fit TRBD1. CDR1 and CDR2 from the germline V gene are SGDLS and YYNGEE. This CDR3 is built from 18 residues. V shed 4 bases, J shed 0 bases, and the junction held 12 bases outside the gene matches.

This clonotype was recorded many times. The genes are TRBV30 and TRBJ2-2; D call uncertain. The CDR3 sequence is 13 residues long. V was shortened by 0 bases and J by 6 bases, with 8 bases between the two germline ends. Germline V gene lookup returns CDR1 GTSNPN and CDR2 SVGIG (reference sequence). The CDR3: CAWSVSFAGELFF. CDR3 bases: TGTGCCTGGAGTGTAAGCTTTGCCGGGGAGCTGTTTTTT.

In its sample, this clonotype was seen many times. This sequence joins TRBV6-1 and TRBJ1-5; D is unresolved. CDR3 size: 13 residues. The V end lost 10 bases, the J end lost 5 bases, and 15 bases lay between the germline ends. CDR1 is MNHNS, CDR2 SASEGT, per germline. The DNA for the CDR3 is TGTGCCACCGTCCTTTCGGGCGATCAGCCCCAGCATTTT. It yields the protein CATVLSGDQPQHF.

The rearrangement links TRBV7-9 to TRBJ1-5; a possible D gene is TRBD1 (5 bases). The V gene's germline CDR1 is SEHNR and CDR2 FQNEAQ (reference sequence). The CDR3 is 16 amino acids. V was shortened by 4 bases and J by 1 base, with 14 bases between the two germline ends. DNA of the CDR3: TGTGCCAGCAGCTCGGGGCTAGATCGGAGCAATCAGCCCCAGCATTTT. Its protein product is CASSSGLDRSNQPQHF. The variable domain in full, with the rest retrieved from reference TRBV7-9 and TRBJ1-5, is DTGVSQNPRHKITKRGQNVTFRCDPISEHNRLYWYRQTLGQGPEFLTYFQNEAQLEKSRLLSDRFSAERPKGSFSTLEIQRTEQGDSAMYLCASSSGLDRSNQPQHFGDGTRLSIL.

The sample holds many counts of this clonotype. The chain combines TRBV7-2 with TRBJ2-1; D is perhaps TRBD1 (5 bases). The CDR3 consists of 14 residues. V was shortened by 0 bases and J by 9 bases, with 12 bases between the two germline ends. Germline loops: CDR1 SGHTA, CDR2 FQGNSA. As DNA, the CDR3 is TGTGCCAGCAGCTTAGCTAGGGGTACGGGTGAGCAGTTCTTC. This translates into CASSLARGTGEQFF.

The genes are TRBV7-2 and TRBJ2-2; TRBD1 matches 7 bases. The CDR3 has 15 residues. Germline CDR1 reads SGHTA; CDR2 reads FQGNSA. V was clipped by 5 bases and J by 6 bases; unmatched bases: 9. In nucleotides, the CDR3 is TGTGCCAGCAGCCTAGACAGGGTGGGGGCCGGGGAGCTGTTTTTT. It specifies CASSLDRVGAGELFF.

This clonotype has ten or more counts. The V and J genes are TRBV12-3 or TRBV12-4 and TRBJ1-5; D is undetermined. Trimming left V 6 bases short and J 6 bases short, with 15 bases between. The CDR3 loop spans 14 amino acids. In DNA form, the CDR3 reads TGTGCCAGCAGACCCCCATCGTCGGGTCAGCCCCAGCATTTT. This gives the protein CASRPPSSGQPQHF.

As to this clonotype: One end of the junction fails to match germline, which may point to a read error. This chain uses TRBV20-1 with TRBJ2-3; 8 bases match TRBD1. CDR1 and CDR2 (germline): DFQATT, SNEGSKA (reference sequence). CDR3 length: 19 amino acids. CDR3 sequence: CCARDLLASGQGLTDTQYF. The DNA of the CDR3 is TGCTGTGCTAGAGATCTATTGGCCTCCGGACAGGGACTCACAGATACGCAGTATTTT.

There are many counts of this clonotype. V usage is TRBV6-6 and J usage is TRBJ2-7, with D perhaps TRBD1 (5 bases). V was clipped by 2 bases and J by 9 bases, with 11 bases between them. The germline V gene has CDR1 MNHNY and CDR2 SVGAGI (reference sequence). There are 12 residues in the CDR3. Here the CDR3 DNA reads TGTGCCAGCAGTTACCGACAGACTGGGCAGTACTTC. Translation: CASSYRQTGQYF.

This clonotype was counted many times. The CDR3 DNA follows: TGTGCCTGGAATGCTGGTACCACAGATACGCAGTATTTT. The encoded protein is CAWNAGTTDTQYF. The chain uses TRBV30 and TRBJ2-3, with no clear D. V lost 4 bases and J 2 bases, leaving 10 bases between the germline ends. CDR1 is GTSNPN, CDR2 SVGIG, per germline (reference sequence). The CDR3 length is 13 residues. Full variable domain (outside the CDR3, taken from reference TRBV30 and TRBJ2-3): SQTIHQWPATLVQPVGSPLSLECTVEGTSNPNLYWYRQAAGRGLQLLFYSVGIGQISSEVPQNLSASRPQDRQFILSSKKLLLSDSGFYLCAWNAGTTDTQYFGPGTRLTVL.

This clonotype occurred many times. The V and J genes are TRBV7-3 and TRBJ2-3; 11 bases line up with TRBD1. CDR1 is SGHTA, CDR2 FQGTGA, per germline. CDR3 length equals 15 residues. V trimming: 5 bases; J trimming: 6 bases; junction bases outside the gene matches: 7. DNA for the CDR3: TGTGCCAGCAGCACTGGACAGGGGGCGGGGGATACGCAGTATTTT. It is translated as CASSTGQGAGDTQYF.

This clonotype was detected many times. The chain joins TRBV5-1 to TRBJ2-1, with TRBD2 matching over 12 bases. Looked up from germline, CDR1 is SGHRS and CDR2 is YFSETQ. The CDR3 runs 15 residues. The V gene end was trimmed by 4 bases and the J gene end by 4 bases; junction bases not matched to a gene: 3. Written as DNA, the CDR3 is TGCGCCAGCAGCCAAGGACTAGCGGGGTACAATGAGCAGTTCTTC. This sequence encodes CASSQGLAGYNEQFF.

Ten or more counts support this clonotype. The DNA for the CDR3 is TGCAGCGTTGGCGGTGCGACCGGGGAGCTGTTTTTT. This sequence encodes CSVGGATGELFF. This chain joins TRBV29-1 and TRBJ2-2, with D hard to call. Trimming left V 4 bases short and J 5 bases short, with 8 bases between. This CDR3 is built from 12 residues. Germline CDR1 reads SQVTM; CDR2 reads ANQGSEA.

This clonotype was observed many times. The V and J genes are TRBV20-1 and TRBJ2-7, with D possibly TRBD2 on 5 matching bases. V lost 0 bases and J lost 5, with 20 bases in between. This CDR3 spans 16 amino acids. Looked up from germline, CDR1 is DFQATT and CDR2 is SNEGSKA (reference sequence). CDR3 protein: CSARDLRRLGSHEQYF. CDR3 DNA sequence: TGCAGTGCTAGAGATCTCCGGCGGTTGGGGAGCCACGAGCAGTACTTC.

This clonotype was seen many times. The CDR3, as DNA: TGTGCCAGCAGTCCCTTGACAGGGGGTGGGCAAGAGACCCAGTACTTC. Its protein is CASSPLTGGGQETQYF. V usage is TRBV27 and J usage is TRBJ2-5; 9 nucleotides line up with TRBD1. The CDR3 extends over 16 amino acids. Germline V gene lookup returns CDR1 MNHEY and CDR2 SMNVEV (reference sequence). V was clipped by 5 bases and J by 2 bases; unmatched bases: 9.

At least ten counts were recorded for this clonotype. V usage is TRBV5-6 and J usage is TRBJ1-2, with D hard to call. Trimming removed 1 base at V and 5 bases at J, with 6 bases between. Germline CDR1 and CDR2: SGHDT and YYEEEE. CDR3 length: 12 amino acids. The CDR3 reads CASSLLQYGYTF. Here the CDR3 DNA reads TGTGCCAGCAGCTTGTTACAGTATGGCTACACCTTC.